This TCR beta chain originates from a study of cytomegalovirus exposure and HLA in healthy donors. Study details: Unique TCR beta sequences numbering about 100 million came from around 180 million T cells in an earlier analysis. General study results and limits: A later analysis showed that HLA-associated TCR beta chains had undergone more clonal expansion than equally common others.

PCR involved 60 Vbeta and 13 Jbeta primers. Assay: immunoSEQ multiplex PCR; the TCRdb copy retains only in-frame clones and omits some. The sample yields 150,000 to 200,000 clones, about 76% seen once. Germline CDR1 and CDR2: MDHEN and SYDVKM. The CDR3 consists of 14 residues. V was shortened by 3 bases and J by 4 bases, with 13 bases between the two germline ends. For this clone: Its specificity is unknown.

The receptor comes from a woman between 40 and 55 years old in good health and CMV-seropositive. This chain joins TRBV28 and TRBJ2-7; no clear D. Material for sequencing was PBMCs. The CDR3 spells CASSFRPRTYEQYF. The CDR3 coding sequence is TGTGCCAGCAGTTTCCGTCCTAGAACGTACGAGCAGTACTTC.